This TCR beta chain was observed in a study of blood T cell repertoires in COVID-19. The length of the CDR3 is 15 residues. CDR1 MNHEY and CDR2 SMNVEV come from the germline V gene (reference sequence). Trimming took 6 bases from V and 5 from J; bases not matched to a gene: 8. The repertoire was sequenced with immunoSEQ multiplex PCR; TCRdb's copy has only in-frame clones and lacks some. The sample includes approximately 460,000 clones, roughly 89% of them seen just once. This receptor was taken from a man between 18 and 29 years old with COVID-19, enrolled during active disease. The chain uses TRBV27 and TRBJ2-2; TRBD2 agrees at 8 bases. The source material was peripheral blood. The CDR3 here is CASSYTSGGTGELFF. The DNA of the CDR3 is TGTGCCAGCAGCTATACTAGCGGCGGGACCGGGGAGCTGTTTTTT.